The clone carrying this T cell receptor (beta chain) appeared a single time. CDR3 length equals 15 residues. Germline CDR1 SGHTA, CDR2 FQGNSA. V lost 0 bases to trimming and J lost 6 bases, with 12 bases between them. Sequenced by immunoSEQ multiplex PCR; TCRdb stores in-frame clones only, minus some. The sample holds a few hundred thousand clones, more than 80% seen once. The sample belongs to a study of T cell responses to AZD1222 COVID-19 vaccine. The chain couples TRBV7-2 to TRBJ1-5; D remains ambiguous. The sequences come from peripheral blood, collected on day 0 of AZD1222 vaccination. The source is an adult in good health. For the CDR3, the DNA is TGTGCCAGCAGCTTAGCCAGGCACGCGTCTCAGCCCCAGCATTTT. It translates to CASSLARHASQPQHF. Supplemented by reference TRBV7-2 and TRBJ1-5, the full variable domain reads GAGVSQSPSNKVTEKGKDVELRCDPISGHTALYWYRQSLGQGLEFLIYFQGNSAPDKSGLPSDRFSAERTGGSVSTLTIQRTQQEDSAVYLCASSLARHASQPQHFGDGTRLSIL.